A selection of T cell receptor beta chains follows, all from one sample in a study of blood T cell repertoires in COVID-19. Libraries were prepared by immunoSEQ multiplex PCR; TCRdb keeps only in-frame clonotypes and omits some of them. This sample carries about 190,000 clones, around 80% of them seen once, and the ten largest clones take 6.9%. Sequencing was done on a sample of peripheral blood. These receptors all stem from a man aged 55-75 years with acute or convalescent COVID-19. CDR3s include the opening cysteine and the closing phenylalanine or tryptophan. The D gene is left open where the match is weak. Clone size, where shown, is once, few, many, or a class for clones that have expanded.

V gene,J gene,D gene,clone size,CDR3 DNA,CDR3 protein
TRBV7-8,TRBJ2-1,.,.,TGTGCCAGCAGCGCCGACAGGCACAATGAGCAGTTCTTC,CASSADRHNEQFF
TRBV4-1,TRBJ2-4,TRBD1,.,TGCGCCAGCAGCCCCGGGACAGTCCGAAACATTCAGTACTTC,CASSPGTVRNIQYF
TRBV2,TRBJ1-1,.,.,TGTGCCAGCAATCCTACCCGGACTCAGAACACTGAAGCTTTCTTT,CASNPTRTQNTEAFF
TRBV11-2,TRBJ2-1,.,.,TGTGCCAGCAACTTCTTCGGGAAATACAATGAGCAGTTCTTC,CASNFFGKYNEQFF
TRBV19,TRBJ1-5,.,once,TGTGCCAGTAGTATAAGGCGGGGGGCACATCAGCCCCAGCATTTT,CASSIRRGAHQPQHF
TRBV25-1,TRBJ2-3,TRBD2,.,TGTGCCAGCAGTGCCCCCGTGGGGAGGGGAGATACGCAGTATTTT,CASSAPVGRGDTQYF
TRBV2,TRBJ1-1,.,.,TGTGCCACCGGAGGGTTTATGAACACTGAAGCTTTCTTT,CATGGFMNTEAFF
TRBV7-2,TRBJ2-1,.,.,TGTGCCAGCAGCACAGGGACGGACAACTACAATGAGCAGTTCTTC,CASSTGTDNYNEQFF
TRBV25-1,TRBJ2-7,.,.,TGTGCCAGCAGCATAAGTAGCTACGAGCAGTACTTC,CASSISSYEQYF
TRBV7-9,TRBJ2-1,.,once,TGTGCCAGCAGCTTGGGACTCCCGTACAATGAGCAGTTCTTC,CASSLGLPYNEQFF
TRBV19,TRBJ1-2,.,.,TGTGCCAGTAGTCGCGGGGGTGATAACTATGGCTACACCTTC,CASSRGGDNYGYTF
TRBV3-1/TRBV3-2,TRBJ2-5,TRBD2,.,TGTGCCAGCAGCCGTCGGGGGGGGCAAGAGACCCAGTACTTC,CASSRRGGQETQYF
TRBV3-1/TRBV3-2,TRBJ1-1,.,.,TGTGCCAGCAGCCAAGAGAAGGGGGTACCCGACACTGAAGCTTTCTTT,CASSQEKGVPDTEAFF